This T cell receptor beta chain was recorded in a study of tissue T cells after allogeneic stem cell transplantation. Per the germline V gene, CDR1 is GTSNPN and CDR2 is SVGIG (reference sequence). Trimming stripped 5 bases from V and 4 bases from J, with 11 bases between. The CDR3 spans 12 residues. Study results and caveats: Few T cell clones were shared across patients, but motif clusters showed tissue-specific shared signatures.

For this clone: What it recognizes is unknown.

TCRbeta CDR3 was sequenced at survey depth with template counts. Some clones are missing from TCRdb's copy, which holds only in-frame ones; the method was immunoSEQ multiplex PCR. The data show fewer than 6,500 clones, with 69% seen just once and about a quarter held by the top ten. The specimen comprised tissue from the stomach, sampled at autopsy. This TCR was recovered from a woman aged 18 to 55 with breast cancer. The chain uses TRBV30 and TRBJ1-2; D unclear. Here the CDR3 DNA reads TGTGCCTGGTACCCGGGATCCTATGGCTACACCTTC. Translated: CAWYPGSYGYTF.